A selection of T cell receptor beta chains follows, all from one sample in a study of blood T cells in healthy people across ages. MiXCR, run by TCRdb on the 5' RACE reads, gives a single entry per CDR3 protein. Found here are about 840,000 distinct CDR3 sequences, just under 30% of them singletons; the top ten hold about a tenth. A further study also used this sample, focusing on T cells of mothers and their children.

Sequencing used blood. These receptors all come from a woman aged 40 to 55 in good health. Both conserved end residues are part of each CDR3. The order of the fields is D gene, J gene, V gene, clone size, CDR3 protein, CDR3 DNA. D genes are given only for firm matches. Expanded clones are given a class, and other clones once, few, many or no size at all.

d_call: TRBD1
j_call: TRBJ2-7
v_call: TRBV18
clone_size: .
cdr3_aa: CVSPPTGTGGSEQYF
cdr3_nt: TGTGTCAGCCCTCCCACCGGGACAGGGGGCTCCGAGCAGTACTTC

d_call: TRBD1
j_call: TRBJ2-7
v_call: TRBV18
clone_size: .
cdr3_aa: CASSPISIRPGQGGYEQYF
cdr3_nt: TGTGCCAGCTCACCAATTTCCATCCGACCGGGACAGGGGGGGTACGAGCAGTACTTC

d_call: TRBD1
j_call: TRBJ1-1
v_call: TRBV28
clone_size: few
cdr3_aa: CASSPYRGGTEAFF
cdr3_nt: TGTGCCAGCAGTCCTTACAGGGGAGGAACTGAAGCTTTCTTT

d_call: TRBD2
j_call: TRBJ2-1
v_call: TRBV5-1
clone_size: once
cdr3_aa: CASSRLSRPGRAGGNEQFF
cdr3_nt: TGCGCCAGCAGCCGTTTGAGCCGACCCGGGCGAGCGGGGGGGAATGAGCAGTTCTTC

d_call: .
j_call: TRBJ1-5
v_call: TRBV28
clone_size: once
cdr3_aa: CATRGGAGRGQPQHF
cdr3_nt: TGTGCCACCAGGGGTGGGGCAGGACGGGGTCAGCCCCAGCATTTT

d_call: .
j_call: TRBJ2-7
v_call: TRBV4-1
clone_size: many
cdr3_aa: CASSQAFSYEQYF
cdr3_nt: TGCGCCAGCAGCCAGGCCTTCTCCTACGAGCAGTACTTC

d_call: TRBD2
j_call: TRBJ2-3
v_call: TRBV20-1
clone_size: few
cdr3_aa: CSARGLAGAHTQYF
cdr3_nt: TGCAGTGCTAGAGGACTAGCGGGAGCTCATACGCAGTATTTT

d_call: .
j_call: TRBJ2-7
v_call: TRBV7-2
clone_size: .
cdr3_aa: CASSKVGVYEQYF
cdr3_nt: TGTGCCAGCAGCAAGGTGGGGGTCTACGAGCAGTACTTC

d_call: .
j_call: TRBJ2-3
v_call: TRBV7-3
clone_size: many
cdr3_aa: CASSWASTDTQYF
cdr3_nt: TGTGCCAGCAGCTGGGCGAGCACAGATACGCAGTATTTT

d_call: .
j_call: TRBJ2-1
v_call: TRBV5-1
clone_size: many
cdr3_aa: CASSHDSSYNEQFF
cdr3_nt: TGCGCCAGCAGTCACGACAGCTCCTACAATGAGCAGTTCTTC

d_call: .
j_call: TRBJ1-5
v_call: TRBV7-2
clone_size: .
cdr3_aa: CASSLEGWGYCNQPQHF
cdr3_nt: TGTGCCAGCAGCTTAGAAGGTTGGGGATATTGCAATCAGCCCCAGCATTTT

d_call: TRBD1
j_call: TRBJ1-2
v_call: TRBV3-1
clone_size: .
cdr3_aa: CASSQYQGELGYTF
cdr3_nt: TGTGCCAGCAGCCAATATCAGGGGGAGCTCGGCTACACCTTC

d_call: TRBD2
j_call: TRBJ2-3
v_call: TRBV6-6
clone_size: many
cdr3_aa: CASGTSGGTDTQYF
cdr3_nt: TGTGCCAGCGGGACTAGCGGGGGAACAGATACGCAGTATTTT

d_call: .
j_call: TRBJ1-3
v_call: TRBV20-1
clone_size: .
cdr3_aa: CSARDSLRGSGNTIYF
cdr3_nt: TGCAGTGCTAGAGATTCTCTGCGGGGGTCTGGAAACACCATATATTTT

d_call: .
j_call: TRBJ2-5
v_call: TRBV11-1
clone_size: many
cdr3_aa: CASSLIGGVIRETQYF
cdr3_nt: TGTGCCAGCAGCTTAATTGGCGGGGTCATTCGAGAGACCCAGTACTTC

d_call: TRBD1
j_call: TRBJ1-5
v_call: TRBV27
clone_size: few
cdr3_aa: CASSLEGTGGQPQHF
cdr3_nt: TGTGCCAGCAGTTTAGAGGGGACAGGCGGACAGCCCCAGCATTTT

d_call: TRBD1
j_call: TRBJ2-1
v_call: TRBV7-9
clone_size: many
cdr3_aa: CASSFPGTGDYRTSHEQFF
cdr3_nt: TGTGCCAGCAGCTTCCCCGGGACAGGGGATTATCGGACCAGCCATGAGCAGTTCTTC

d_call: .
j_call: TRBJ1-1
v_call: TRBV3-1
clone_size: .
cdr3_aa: CASSQERRFPGTEAFF
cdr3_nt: TGTGCCAGCAGCCAAGAGCGTCGGTTTCCGGGCACTGAAGCTTTCTTT

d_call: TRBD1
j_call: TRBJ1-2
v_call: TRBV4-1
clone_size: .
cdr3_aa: CASSQILTSHQNSGGFGYTF
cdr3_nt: TGCGCCAGCAGCCAAATCCTAACGTCCCACCAGAACTCAGGGGGCTTTGGCTACACCTTC

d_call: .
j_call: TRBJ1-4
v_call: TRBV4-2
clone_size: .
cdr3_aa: CASSQNGGAANEKLFF
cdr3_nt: TGTGCCAGCAGCCAAAACGGCGGGGCAGCTAATGAAAAACTGTTTTTT

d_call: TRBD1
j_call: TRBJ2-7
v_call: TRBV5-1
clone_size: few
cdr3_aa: CASSFGDSLSYEQYF
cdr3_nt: TGCGCCAGCAGCTTTGGGGACAGTCTCTCCTACGAGCAGTACTTC

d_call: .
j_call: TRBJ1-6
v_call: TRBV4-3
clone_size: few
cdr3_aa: CASSQVGGMNSPLHF
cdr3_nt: TGCGCCAGCAGCCAAGTGGGAGGGATGAATTCACCCCTCCACTTT

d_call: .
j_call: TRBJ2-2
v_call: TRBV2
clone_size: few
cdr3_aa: CASRRDNANTGELFF
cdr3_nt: TGTGCCAGCCGCCGGGACAACGCGAACACCGGGGAGCTGTTTTTT

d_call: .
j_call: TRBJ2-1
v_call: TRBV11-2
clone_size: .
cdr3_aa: CASSPAFMDNEQFF
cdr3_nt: TGTGCCAGCAGCCCTGCATTTATGGACAATGAGCAGTTCTTC

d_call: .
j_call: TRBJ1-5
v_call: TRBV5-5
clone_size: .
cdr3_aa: CASSWGTGPNQPQHF
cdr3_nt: TGTGCCAGCAGCTGGGGAACGGGACCCAATCAGCCCCAGCATTTT

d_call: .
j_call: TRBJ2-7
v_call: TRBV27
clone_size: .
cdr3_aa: CASTPGSGYEQYF
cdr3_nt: TGTGCCAGCACTCCAGGCTCCGGGTACGAGCAGTACTTC

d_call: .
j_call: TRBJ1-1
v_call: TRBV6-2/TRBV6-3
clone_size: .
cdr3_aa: CASTLDPNTEAFF
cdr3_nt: TGTGCCAGCACCTTGGACCCGAACACTGAAGCTTTCTTT

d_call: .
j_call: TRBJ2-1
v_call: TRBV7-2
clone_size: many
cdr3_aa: CASSLGGGARYNEQFF
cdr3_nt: TGTGCCAGCAGCTTAGGAGGGGGGGCGCGGTACAATGAGCAGTTCTTC

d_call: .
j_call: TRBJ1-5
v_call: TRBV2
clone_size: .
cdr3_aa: CASRGTSNQPQHF
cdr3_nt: TGTGCCAGCAGGGGGACTAGCAATCAGCCCCAGCATTTT

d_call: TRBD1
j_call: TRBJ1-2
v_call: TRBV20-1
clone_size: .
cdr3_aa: CSARGTGATYGYTF
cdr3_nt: TGCAGTGCTAGGGGGACAGGGGCTACATATGGCTACACCTTC

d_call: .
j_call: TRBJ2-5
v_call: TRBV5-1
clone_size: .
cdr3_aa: CASSLWNQETQYF
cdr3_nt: TGCGCCAGCAGCTTGTGGAATCAAGAGACCCAGTACTTC

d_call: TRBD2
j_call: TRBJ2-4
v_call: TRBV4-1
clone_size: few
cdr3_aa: CASSAGLADPGYIQYF
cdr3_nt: TGCGCCAGCAGCGCGGGACTAGCGGATCCCGGGTACATTCAGTACTTC

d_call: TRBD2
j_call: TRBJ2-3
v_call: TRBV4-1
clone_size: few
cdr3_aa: CASSQGTSGGNTDTQYF
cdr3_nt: TGCGCCAGCAGCCAAGGGACTAGCGGGGGGAACACAGATACGCAGTATTTT

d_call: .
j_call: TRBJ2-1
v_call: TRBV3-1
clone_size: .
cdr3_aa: CASSQVAAGANYNEQFF
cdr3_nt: TGTGCCAGCAGCCAAGTCGCGGCAGGGGCGAACTACAATGAGCAGTTCTTC

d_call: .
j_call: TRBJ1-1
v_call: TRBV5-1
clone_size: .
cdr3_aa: CASSQGLMWGMNTEAFF
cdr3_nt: TGCGCCAGCAGCCAAGGACTGATGTGGGGTATGAACACTGAAGCTTTCTTT

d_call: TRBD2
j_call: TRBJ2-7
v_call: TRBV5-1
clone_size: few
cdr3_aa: CASRRGTSGDLLHEQYF
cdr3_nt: TGCGCCAGCCGCCGTGGGACTAGCGGGGACCTCCTCCACGAGCAGTACTTC

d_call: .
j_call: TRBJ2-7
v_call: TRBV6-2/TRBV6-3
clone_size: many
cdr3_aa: CASTPGLNSYEQYF
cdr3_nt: TGTGCCAGTACCCCCGGACTCAACTCCTACGAGCAGTACTTC

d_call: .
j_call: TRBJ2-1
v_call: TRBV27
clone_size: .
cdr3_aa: CASRSRLGEYNEQFF
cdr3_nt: TGTGCCAGCAGGTCTAGACTAGGGGAATACAATGAGCAGTTCTTC